These 15 T cell receptor beta chains were sequenced from one sample in a study of monozygotic twins with inflammatory bowel disease (dated by TCRdb to about 2019). Library creation used 5' RACE. Sequencing was performed on an Illumina HiSeq 2500. TCRdb reanalyzed the reads, keeping one entry per CDR3 protein sequence and omitting DNA. The sample table on file contains about 300,000 distinct CDR3 sequences. The ten top clones hold 5.6% of the sample. Sequencing used blood. Receptors originate from a human donor with ulcerative colitis or Crohn's disease, or a healthy co-twin of an affected twin (not recorded which).

The V call is TRBV7-2, the J call TRBJ2-1; TCRdb names TRBD2, which stays unverified in the absence of DNA. In germline, CDR1 is SGHTA, CDR2 FQGNSA. The CDR3 is made up of 17 amino acids. CDR3 residues: CASSPPIPGPPRGEQFF.

The chain carries TRBV5-1 and TRBJ2-1; TCRdb names TRBD2, which stays unverified in the absence of DNA. The CDR3 runs 15 residues. Looked up from germline, CDR1 is SGHRS and CDR2 is YFSETQ. CDR3 amino acids: CASSLGLAQYNEQFF.

The CDR3: CASSLEGTRTVIAYEQYF. The chain links TRBV11-2 to TRBJ2-7; no DNA is available, so the TRBD1 call from TCRdb remains unchecked. This CDR3 is built from 18 residues. Germline CDR1 and CDR2: SGHAT and FQNNGV.

The chain recombines TRBV28 with TRBJ1-1. The CDR3 is made up of 15 amino acids. Germline values: CDR1 MDHEN, CDR2 SYDVKM. CDR3 sequence: CASSLQPGRDTEAFF.

This chain joins TRBV20-1 and TRBJ2-1. Germline CDR1 reads DFQATT; CDR2 reads SNEGSKA (reference sequence). This CDR3 contains 11 residues. The CDR3 sequence is CSASTEYEQFF.

The chain joins TRBV4-3 to TRBJ1-2; lacking DNA, the TRBD1 call made by TCRdb goes unchecked. This CDR3 contains 14 residues. Looked up from germline, CDR1 is LGHNA and CDR2 is YSLEER. The CDR3 sequence: CASSQDRGPDGYTF.

CDR3 region: CASSTGLATDNEHFF. The chain carries TRBV7-7 and TRBJ2-1; TCRdb picks TRBD2, but there is no DNA to check that call. The V gene's germline CDR1 is SSHAT and CDR2 FNYEAQ (reference sequence). The CDR3 consists of 15 residues.

The CDR3 spells CAINRVTYEQYF. The chain employs TRBV25-1 and TRBJ2-7; checking the TCRdb D call of TRBD1 is not possible without DNA. CDR3 length: 12 amino acids. CDR1 MGHDK and CDR2 SYGVNS come from the germline V gene.

The V and J genes are TRBV29-1 and TRBJ2-3; lacking DNA, the TRBD2 call made by TCRdb goes unchecked. Germline V gene sequence: CDR1 SQVTM, CDR2 ANQGSEA. The CDR3 is 13 amino acids. The CDR3 sequence is CSTRQGQAFTQYF.

This sequence joins TRBV7-9 and TRBJ2-7. The CDR3 runs 14 residues. CDR1 SEHNR and CDR2 FQNEAQ come from the germline V gene (reference sequence). This CDR3 reads CASSWGGATYEQYF.

The chain couples TRBV5-1 to TRBJ2-7; TCRdb's D call, TRBD1, is unchecked because there is no DNA. Per the germline V gene, CDR1 is SGHRS and CDR2 is YFSETQ. The CDR3 runs 15 residues. The CDR3 spells CASSIQGRFSYEQYF.

This rearrangement joins TRBV5-4 to TRBJ2-4; the D call from TCRdb, TRBD1, cannot be confirmed without DNA. This CDR3 is built from 16 residues. Germline V gene data show CDR1 as SGHNT and CDR2 as YYREEE (reference sequence). CDR3: CASSLDRDIAENIQYF.

The gene calls are TRBV5-1 and TRBJ1-4; the TCRdb call, TRBD1, lacks DNA for checking. The CDR3 is made up of 15 amino acids. Looked up from germline, CDR1 is SGHRS and CDR2 is YFSETQ. CDR3 region: CASSLGQGTNEKLFF.

V and J are TRBV28 and TRBJ2-5. The V gene's germline CDR1 is MDHEN and CDR2 SYDVKM. CDR3 length equals 11 residues. The chain's CDR3 is CASRVEETQCF.

The rearrangement uses TRBV3-1 and TRBJ2-7. In germline, CDR1 is LGHDT, CDR2 YNNKEL (reference sequence). This CDR3 spans 12 amino acids. CDR3 in amino acids: CASSQGSGEQYF.